The rows below give T cell receptor beta chains drawn from one sample of a study of cytomegalovirus exposure and HLA in healthy donors. Assay: immunoSEQ multiplex PCR; the TCRdb copy retains only in-frame clones and omits some. Its table records around 100,000 clones. Input material: PBMCs. The source of these receptors is a man aged 40-55 years in good health and CMV-seronegative. Each CDR3 is given with its conserved first and last residue. Fields, in order: V gene, D gene, J gene, CDR3 DNA, CDR3 protein. A D gene is named only where the DNA matches it firmly.

>TRBV19|NA|TRBJ2-1
TGTGCCAGTAGTTCGGGAGCGGCAGGGATTAATGAGCAGTTCTTC
CASSSGAAGINEQFF
>TRBV7-2|TRBD1|TRBJ1-2
TGTACCAGCAGCTCCGCCGGGACAGGCCTGGTCTATGGCTACACCTTC
CTSSSAGTGLVYGYTF
>TRBV19|TRBD1|TRBJ2-2
TGTGCCAGTAACCCGACAGGGCCCACCGGGGAGCTGTTTTTT
CASNPTGPTGELFF
>TRBV10-3|TRBD2|TRBJ2-5
TGTGCCATCAGTGAGTCAGGGAAGGCTAGCGGGTTTTCGGAGACCCAGTACTTC
CAISESGKASGFSETQYF
>TRBV6-5|NA|TRBJ2-2
TGTGCCAGCAGTTACTCGAATCAGGGGAACACCGGGGAGCTGTTTTTT
CASSYSNQGNTGELFF
>TRBV27|TRBD2|TRBJ2-7
TGTGCCAGCAGCTCCGGGAGGATTTACGAGCAGTACTTC
CASSSGRIYEQYF
>TRBV7-2|TRBD1|TRBJ2-5
TGTGCCAGCATTAGAGGGACAGGGCTTGGAGAGACCCAGTACTTC
CASIRGTGLGETQYF
>TRBV10-3|NA|TRBJ1-2
TGTGCCATCAGTGGGGACATTAACTATGGCTACACCTTC
CAISGDINYGYTF
>TRBV10-1|TRBD1|TRBJ1-1
TGCGCCAGCAGTGCGGGACAGCTGAACACTGAAGCTTTCTTT
CASSAGQLNTEAFF
>TRBV30|NA|TRBJ1-2
TGTGCCTGGAGTGTACACCCCCACGGGTATGGCTACACCTTC
CAWSVHPHGYGYTF
>TRBV18|TRBD2|TRBJ2-3
TGTGCCAGCTCACCACGCGTAGCGGGAGCAGATACGCAGTATTTT
CASSPRVAGADTQYF
>TRBV7-6|NA|TRBJ1-1
TGTGCCAGCAGCTTAGCGCCAGGGGCCTTGGACACTGAAGCTTTCTTT
CASSLAPGALDTEAFF
>TRBV2|NA|TRBJ1-2
TGTGCCAGCAGTGCAGGGGTGGATGGCTACACCTTC
CASSAGVDGYTF
>TRBV4-3|TRBD1|TRBJ2-2
TGCGCCAGCAGCCGGTCGGACAGGGTTGGCACCGGGGAGCTGTTTTTT
CASSRSDRVGTGELFF
>TRBV5-1|NA|TRBJ2-1
TGCGCCAGCAGCCTAACTAGTACTAGGAACAATGAGCAGTTCTTC
CASSLTSTRNNEQFF
>TRBV5-1|TRBD1|TRBJ2-5
TGCGCCAGCAGCCTTACGGGACAGTCACAAGAGACCCAGTACTTC
CASSLTGQSQETQYF
>TRBV5-1|NA|TRBJ1-5
TGCGCCAGCAGCTTTGAGGGGGATCAGCCCCAGCATTTT
CASSFEGDQPQHF
>TRBV2|TRBD1|TRBJ2-1
TGTGCCAGCCTAACAGGGGGGAACAATGAGCAGTTCTTC
CASLTGGNNEQFF
>TRBV29-1|NA|TRBJ2-7
TGCAGCGTTGAGGCAGGGGACTCCTACGAGCAGTACTTC
CSVEAGDSYEQYF
>TRBV7-9|NA|TRBJ2-1
TGTGCCAGCAGCTCCCCACCCAGGGAAAGCTCCTACAATGAGCAGTTCTTC
CASSSPPRESSYNEQFF
>TRBV7-9|TRBD2|TRBJ2-3
TGTGCCAGCAGCCCGACTAGCGGGGGGGCTACAGATACGCAGTATTTT
CASSPTSGGATDTQYF
>TRBV2|NA|TRBJ2-7
TGTGCCAGCAGTCCGAGGGGGGGCGGAAGAAACGAGCAGTACTTC
CASSPRGGGRNEQYF
>TRBV6-1|NA|TRBJ1-5
TGTGCCAGCAGTGAATTGGGGGGAGGCGGTCAGCCCCAGCATTTT
CASSELGGGGQPQHF
>TRBV6-6|NA|TRBJ2-3
TGTGCCAGCAGTTATAAGGATCGCACAGGTACGCAGTATTTT
CASSYKDRTGTQYF
>TRBV14|TRBD2|TRBJ2-5
TGTGCCAGCAGCCAAGATCGGAGACTAGCGGGGGGCCGGGAGACCCAGTACTTC
CASSQDRRLAGGRETQYF
>TRBV30|NA|TRBJ1-6
TGTGCCTGGTCCCTACCGTGGAATTCACCCCTCCACTTT
CAWSLPWNSPLHF
>TRBV27|TRBD2|TRBJ2-3
TGTGCCAGCAGTTCAGGACTAGCGGGAGGGAACACAGATACGCAGTATTTT
CASSSGLAGGNTDTQYF
>TRBV2|TRBD2|TRBJ2-3
TGTGCCAGCAGTGAGGGACTAGGAATCAGGGATACGCAGTATTTT
CASSEGLGIRDTQYF
>TRBV30|TRBD1|TRBJ2-7
TGTGCCTGGAGTCAGGGGGCGCAGAACGAGCAGTACTTC
CAWSQGAQNEQYF